This record covers a single T cell receptor beta chain. Germline CDR1 is SNHLY and CDR2 is FYNNEI. The trim removed 5 bases at V and 6 bases at J, leaving 6 bases unmatched. CDR3 size: 14 residues. The authors' processing: Counts of nucleated cells, estimated from reference gene primer amplification, were obtained. Clones were read by immunoSEQ multiplex PCR, and TCRdb kept only the in-frame ones, dropping some. V, J and clone size were drawn from that table, and D and trimming were deduced from the DNA. The sample contains about 270,000 clones, 89% of which appear only once. This entry comes from a study of blood T cell repertoires in COVID-19. Study at large: Acute and convalescent COVID-19 specimens originated in the United States, Italy and Spain.

The sample was peripheral blood. The chain employs TRBV2 and TRBJ2-4; 8 bases map to TRBD1. The source of this sequence is a man in his fifties or sixties with acute or convalescent COVID-19. CDR3 in DNA: TGTGCCAGCAGTCGGACAGGGCTCAGAAACATTCAGTACTTC. Translating gives CASSRTGLRNIQYF.